This T cell receptor beta chain was observed in a study of cytomegalovirus exposure and HLA in healthy donors. The wider study: HLA-typed donors were the source of some 80 million unique TCRs, which an early data release held. Points from the study as a whole: In a later analysis, compared with equally common non-associated chains, HLA-associated beta chains were more expanded.

Primers included in the PCR were 60 Vbeta and 13 Jbeta primers. Sequencing used immunoSEQ multiplex PCR; TCRdb keeps in-frame clones, though not all of them. Counted here are some 190,000 clones, around 73% occurring once; the ten biggest clones make up over 2%. About this clone itself: Its antigen is still unknown.

The receptor comes from a woman aged 25 to 39 in good health and CMV-seropositive. What was sequenced was PBMCs.

The CDR3 is CASSSGSLAGAYEQYF. The CDR3 DNA follows: TGTGCCAGCAGCTCGGGCTCCCTAGCGGGAGCCTACGAGCAGTACTTC. This rearrangement joins TRBV5-4 to TRBJ2-7; 10 bases fit TRBD2. The CDR3 covers 16 residues. CDR1 SGHNT and CDR2 YYREEE come from the germline V gene (reference sequence). V trimming: 3 bases; J trimming: 2 bases; junction bases outside the gene matches: 8.